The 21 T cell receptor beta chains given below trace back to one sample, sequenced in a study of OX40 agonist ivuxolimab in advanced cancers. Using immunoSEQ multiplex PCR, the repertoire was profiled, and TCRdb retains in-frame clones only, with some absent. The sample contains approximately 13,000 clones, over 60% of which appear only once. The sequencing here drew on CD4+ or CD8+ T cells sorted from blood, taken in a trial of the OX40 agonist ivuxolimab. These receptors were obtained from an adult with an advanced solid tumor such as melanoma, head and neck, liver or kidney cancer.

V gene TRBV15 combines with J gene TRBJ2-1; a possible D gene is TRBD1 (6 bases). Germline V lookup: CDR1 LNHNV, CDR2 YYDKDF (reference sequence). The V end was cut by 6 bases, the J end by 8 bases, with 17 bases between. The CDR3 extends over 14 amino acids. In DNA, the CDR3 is TGTGCCACCAGACAACAGGGTTTTTATGATGAGCAGTTCTTC. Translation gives CATRQQGFYDEQFF.

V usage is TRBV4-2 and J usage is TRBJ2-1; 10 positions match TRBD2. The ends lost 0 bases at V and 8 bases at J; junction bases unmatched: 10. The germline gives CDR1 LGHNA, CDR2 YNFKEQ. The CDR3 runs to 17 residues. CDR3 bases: TGTGCCAGCAGCCAAGATCGGGCTAGCGGGAGTAAGGATGAGCAGTTCTTC. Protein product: CASSQDRASGSKDEQFF.

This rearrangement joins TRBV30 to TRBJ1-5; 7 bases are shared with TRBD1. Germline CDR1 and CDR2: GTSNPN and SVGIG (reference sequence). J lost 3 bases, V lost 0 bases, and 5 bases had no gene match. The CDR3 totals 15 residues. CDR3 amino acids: CAWSVHRGLNQPQHF. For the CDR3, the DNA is TGTGCCTGGAGTGTACACAGGGGTCTCAATCAGCCCCAGCATTTT.

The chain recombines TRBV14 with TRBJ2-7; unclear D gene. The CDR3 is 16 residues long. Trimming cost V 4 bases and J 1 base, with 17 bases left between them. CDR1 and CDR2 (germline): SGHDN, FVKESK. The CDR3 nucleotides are TGTGCCAGCAGCCCCCTCGGGTCCTCAAAATCCTACGAGCAGTACTTC. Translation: CASSPLGSSKSYEQYF.

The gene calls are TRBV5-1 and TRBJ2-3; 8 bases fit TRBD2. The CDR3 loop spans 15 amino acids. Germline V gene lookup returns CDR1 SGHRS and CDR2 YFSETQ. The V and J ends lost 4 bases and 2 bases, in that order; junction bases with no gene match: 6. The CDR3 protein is CASSQPSGHTDTQYF. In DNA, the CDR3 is TGCGCCAGCAGCCAGCCTAGCGGGCACACAGATACGCAGTATTTT.

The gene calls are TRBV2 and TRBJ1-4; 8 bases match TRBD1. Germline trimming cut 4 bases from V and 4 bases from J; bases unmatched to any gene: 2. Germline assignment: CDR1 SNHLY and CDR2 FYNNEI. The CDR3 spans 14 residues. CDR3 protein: CASSGTGLNEKLFF. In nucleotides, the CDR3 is TGTGCCAGCAGTGGGACAGGGCTTAATGAAAAACTGTTTTTT.

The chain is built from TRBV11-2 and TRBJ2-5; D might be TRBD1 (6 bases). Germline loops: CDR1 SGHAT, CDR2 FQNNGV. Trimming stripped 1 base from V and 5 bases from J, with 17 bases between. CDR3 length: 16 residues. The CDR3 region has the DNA TGTGCCAGCAGCTTAGGGGGACGGGCGAGGGGGGAGACCCAGTACTTC. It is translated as CASSLGGRARGETQYF.

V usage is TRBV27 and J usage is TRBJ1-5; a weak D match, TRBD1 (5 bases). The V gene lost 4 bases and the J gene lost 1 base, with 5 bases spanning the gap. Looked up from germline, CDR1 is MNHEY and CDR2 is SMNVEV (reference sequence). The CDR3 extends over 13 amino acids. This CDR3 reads CASSWDSNQPQHF. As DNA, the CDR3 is TGTGCCAGCAGTTGGGACAGCAATCAGCCCCAGCATTTT.

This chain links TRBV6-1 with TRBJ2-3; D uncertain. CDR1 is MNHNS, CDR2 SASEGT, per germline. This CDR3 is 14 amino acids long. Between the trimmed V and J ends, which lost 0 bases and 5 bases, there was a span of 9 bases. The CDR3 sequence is CASSEALSGDTQYF. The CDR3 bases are TGTGCCAGCAGTGAAGCGCTGAGTGGAGATACGCAGTATTTT.

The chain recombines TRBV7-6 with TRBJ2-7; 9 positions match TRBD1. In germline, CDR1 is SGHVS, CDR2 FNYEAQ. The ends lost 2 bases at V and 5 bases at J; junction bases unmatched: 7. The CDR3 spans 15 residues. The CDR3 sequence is CASSLKLGQGDEQYF. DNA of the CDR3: TGTGCCAGCAGCTTAAAGCTGGGACAGGGAGACGAGCAGTACTTC.

The CDR3 bases are TGTGCCAGCAGCTTAGATCTAGCGGGGCCCGAGCAGTACTTC. This encodes CASSLDLAGPEQYF. The chain couples TRBV9 to TRBJ2-7; 9 bases align to TRBD2. CDR1 is SGDLS and CDR2 is YYNGEE in the germline V gene. The CDR3 length is 14 residues. Trimming took 4 bases from V and 6 from J; bases not matched to a gene: 8.

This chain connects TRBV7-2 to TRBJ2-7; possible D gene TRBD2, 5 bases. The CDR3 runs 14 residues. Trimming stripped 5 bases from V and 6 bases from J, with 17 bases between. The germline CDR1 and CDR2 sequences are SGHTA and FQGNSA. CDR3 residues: CASSPGLAGIEQYF. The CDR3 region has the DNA TGTGCCAGCAGCCCTGGACTGGCCGGTATCGAGCAGTACTTC. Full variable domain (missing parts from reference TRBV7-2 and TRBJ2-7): GAGVSQSPSNKVTEKGKDVELRCDPISGHTALYWYRQSLGQGLEFLIYFQGNSAPDKSGLPSDRFSAERTGGSVSTLTIQRTQQEDSAVYLCASSPGLAGIEQYFGPGTRLTVT.

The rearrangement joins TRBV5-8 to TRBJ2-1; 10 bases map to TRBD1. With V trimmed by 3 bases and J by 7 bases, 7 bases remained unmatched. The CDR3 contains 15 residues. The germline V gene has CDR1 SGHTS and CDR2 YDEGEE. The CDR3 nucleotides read TGTGCCAGCAGCTCGACAGGGGGCTGGAGGAATGAGCAGTTCTTC. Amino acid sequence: CASSSTGGWRNEQFF.

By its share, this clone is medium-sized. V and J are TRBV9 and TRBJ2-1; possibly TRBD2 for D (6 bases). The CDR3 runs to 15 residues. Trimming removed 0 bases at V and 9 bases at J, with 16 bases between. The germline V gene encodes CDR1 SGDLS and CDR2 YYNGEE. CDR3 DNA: TGTGCCAGCAGCGTAGGTGTAGCGGCCAACGGTGAGCAGTTCTTC. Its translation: CASSVGVAANGEQFF.

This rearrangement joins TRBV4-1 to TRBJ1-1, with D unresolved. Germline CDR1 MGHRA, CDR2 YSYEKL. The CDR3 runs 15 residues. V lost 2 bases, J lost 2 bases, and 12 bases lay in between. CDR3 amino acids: CASSQTSPGNTEAFF. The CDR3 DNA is TGCGCCAGCAGCCAAACCTCCCCAGGTAACACTGAAGCTTTCTTT.

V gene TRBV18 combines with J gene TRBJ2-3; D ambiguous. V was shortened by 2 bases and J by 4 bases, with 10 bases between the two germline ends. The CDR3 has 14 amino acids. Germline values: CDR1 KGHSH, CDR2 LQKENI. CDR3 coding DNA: TGTGCCAGCTCACCAACCCCGTGGGCAGATACGCAGTATTTT. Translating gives CASSPTPWADTQYF.

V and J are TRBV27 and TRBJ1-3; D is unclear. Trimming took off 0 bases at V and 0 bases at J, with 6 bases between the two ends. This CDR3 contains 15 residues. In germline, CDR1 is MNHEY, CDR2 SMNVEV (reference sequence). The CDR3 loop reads CASSLSSISGNTIYF. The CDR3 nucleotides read TGTGCCAGCAGTTTATCGAGCATCTCTGGAAACACCATATATTTT.

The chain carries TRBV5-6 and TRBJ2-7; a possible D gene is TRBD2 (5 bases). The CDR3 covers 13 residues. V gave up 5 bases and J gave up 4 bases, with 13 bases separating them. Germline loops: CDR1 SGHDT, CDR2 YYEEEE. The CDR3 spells CASRIQGGYEQYF. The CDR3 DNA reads TGTGCCAGCAGAATCCAAGGAGGTTACGAGCAGTACTTC.

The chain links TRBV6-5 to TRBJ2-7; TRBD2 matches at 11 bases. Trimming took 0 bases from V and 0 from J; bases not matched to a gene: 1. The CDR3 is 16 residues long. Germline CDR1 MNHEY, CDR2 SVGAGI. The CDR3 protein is CASSYSTSGVSYEQYF. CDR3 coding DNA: TGTGCCAGCAGTTACTCGACTAGCGGGGTCTCCTACGAGCAGTACTTC.

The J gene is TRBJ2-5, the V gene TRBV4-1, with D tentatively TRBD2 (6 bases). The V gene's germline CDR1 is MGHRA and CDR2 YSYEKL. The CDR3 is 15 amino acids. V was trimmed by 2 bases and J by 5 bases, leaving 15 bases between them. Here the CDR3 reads CASSQQTSPWETQYF. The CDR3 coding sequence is TGCGCCAGCAGCCAACAAACTAGCCCGTGGGAGACCCAGTACTTC.

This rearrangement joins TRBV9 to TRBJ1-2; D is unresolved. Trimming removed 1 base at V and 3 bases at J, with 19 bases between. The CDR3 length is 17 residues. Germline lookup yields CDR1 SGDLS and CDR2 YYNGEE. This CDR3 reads CASSVLGREGEDYGYTF. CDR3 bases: TGTGCCAGCAGCGTACTCGGTCGGGAGGGTGAGGACTATGGCTACACCTTC.